This TCR beta chain emerged from a study of CD8+ T cells in alopecia areata. This clone was recorded once. Antigen unknown. cDNA prepared by RNA extraction and subsequent reverse transcription served as the template for sequencing. Libraries were prepared by immunoSEQ multiplex PCR; TCRdb keeps only in-frame clonotypes and omits some of them. Of around 19,000 clones in the sample, less than 70% were seen once. General study results and limits: Clonality was higher in lesional than normal scalp, especially in alopecia totalis/universalis. Scalp sequencing also captures normal skin's resident alphabeta T cells.

The V end lost 4 bases, the J end lost 4 bases, and 16 bases lay between the germline ends. Germline assignment: CDR1 SGHDT and CDR2 YYEEEE. There are 15 residues in the CDR3. CD4+ cells from roughly five patients underwent sorting into CD25+CD127- cells. Sorting of PBMCs yielded the CD4+ and CD8+ T cells. The sequencing sample was made of CD4+ Tregs sorted from blood. This chain connects TRBV5-6 to TRBJ2-3, with D maybe TRBD2 (7 bases). The TCR comes from a human donor with alopecia areata. This CDR3 is CASSLPFGGPDTQYF. The CDR3 region has the DNA TGTGCCAGCAGCCTTCCCTTCGGGGGGCCAGATACGCAGTATTTT.